This T cell receptor beta chain originates from a study of control samples from healthy donors and cancer patients. This CDR3 has 16 residues. V dropped 9 bases and J dropped 2 bases, with 20 bases sitting between them. The germline V gene encodes CDR1 MDHEN and CDR2 SYDVKM. The assay was immunoSEQ multiplex PCR, and TCRdb's table has in-frame clones only and misses some. The sample contains around 110,000 clones, 80% to 90% of which appear only once. The chain uses TRBV28 and TRBJ2-1, with D possibly being TRBD1 or TRBD2 (6 bases each). The specimen was PBMCs. The receptor was derived from a woman aged 45-59 years with colorectal cancer. Here the CDR3 reads CASKQRGADAYNEQFF. The CDR3 DNA reads as TGTGCCAGTAAGCAAAGGGGGGCCGACGCCTACAATGAGCAGTTCTTC.